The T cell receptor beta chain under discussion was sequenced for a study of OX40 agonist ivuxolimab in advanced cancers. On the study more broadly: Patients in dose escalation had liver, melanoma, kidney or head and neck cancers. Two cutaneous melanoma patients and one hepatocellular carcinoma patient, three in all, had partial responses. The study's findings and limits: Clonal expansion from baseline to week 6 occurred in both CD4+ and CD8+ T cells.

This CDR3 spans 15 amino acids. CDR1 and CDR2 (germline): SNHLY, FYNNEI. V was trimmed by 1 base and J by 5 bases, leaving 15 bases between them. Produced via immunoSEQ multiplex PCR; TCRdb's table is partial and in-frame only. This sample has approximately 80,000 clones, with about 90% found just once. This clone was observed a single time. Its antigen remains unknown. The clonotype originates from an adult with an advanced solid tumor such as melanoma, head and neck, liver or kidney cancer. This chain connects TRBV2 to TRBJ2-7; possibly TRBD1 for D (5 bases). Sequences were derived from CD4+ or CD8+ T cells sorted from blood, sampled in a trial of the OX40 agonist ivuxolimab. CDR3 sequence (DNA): TGTGCCAGCAGTGAAGACTTTAGGGGCTTCAACGAGCAGTACTTC. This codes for CASSEDFRGFNEQYF.